Below are 32 T cell receptor beta chains sequenced from a single sample in a study of T-cell reconstitution after alpha-beta-depleted transplantation in children. The TCRbeta library incorporated unique molecular identifiers. TCRdb processed the PCR reads anew with MiXCR; each CDR3 protein has one entry. The table shows some 550,000 distinct CDR3 sequences, with about a sixth occurring only once. The sample consisted of PBMCs from the stem cell graft donor, taken from the stem cell graft. Source of these receptors: a human donor who donated a stem cell graft to a child with acute lymphoblastic leukemia.

The chain employs TRBV20-1 and TRBJ2-4; possibly TRBD2 for D (6 bases). V was clipped by 8 bases and J by 4 bases, with 15 bases between them. Germline lookup yields CDR1 DFQATT and CDR2 SNEGSKA (reference sequence). CDR3 length: 13 amino acids. CDR3 loop: CSPLEGLKNIQYF. Here the CDR3 DNA reads TGCAGTCCGCTGGAGGGTTTAAAAAACATTCAGTACTTC.

The table lists this clonotype with a few counts. The chain employs TRBV4-1 and TRBJ1-1; 9 nucleotides agree with TRBD1. Germline loops: CDR1 MGHRA, CDR2 YSYEKL. After removal of 2 bases from V and 3 bases from J, the junction contained 4 bases not matched to a gene. The CDR3 totals 15 residues. The CDR3 sequence: CASSQKQGAHTEAFF. For the CDR3, the DNA is TGCGCCAGCAGCCAAAAACAGGGGGCCCACACTGAAGCTTTCTTT.

The V and J genes are TRBV15 and TRBJ2-4; TRBD1 matches 7 bases. Germline values: CDR1 LNHNV, CDR2 YYDKDF (reference sequence). Trimming removed 5 bases from V and 10 bases from J; junction bases left unmatched: 5. This CDR3 has 12 residues. CDR3 coding DNA: TGTGCCACCAGCGACGGGACAGATATTCAGTACTTC. This codes for CATSDGTDIQYF. Using reference TRBV15 and TRBJ2-4 for the parts outside the CDR3, the full variable domain is DAMVIQNPRYQVTQFGKPVTLSCSQTLNHNVMYWYQQKSSQAPKLLFHYYDKDFNNEADTPDNFQSRRPNTSFCFLDIRSPGLGDTAMYLCATSDGTDIQYFGAGTRLSVL.

The sample holds a few counts of this clonotype. CDR3 DNA: TGTGCCAGCAGCTTAGGCCAAGGGGGCTTACCCACAGATACGCAGTATTTT. It codes for CASSLGQGGLPTDTQYF. The J gene is TRBJ2-3, the V gene TRBV7-2, with 7 bases matching TRBD1. From germline, CDR1 is SGHTA and CDR2 FQGNSA. This CDR3 has 17 amino acids. Trimming at V came to 1 base and at J to 2 bases, leaving 9 bases not matched to a gene.

This clonotype was seen more than once but under ten times. This chain joins TRBV7-7 and TRBJ2-2; possibly TRBD2 for D (5 bases). Trimming removed 5 bases from V and 5 bases from J, with 9 bases in between. The CDR3 is made up of 13 amino acids. Germline lookup yields CDR1 SSHAT and CDR2 FNYEAQ (reference sequence). The CDR3 sequence: CASSRGETGELFF. The DNA for the CDR3 is TGTGCCAGCAGCCGGGGAGAGACCGGGGAGCTGTTTTTT. The whole variable domain, filled in from reference TRBV7-7 and TRBJ2-2, reads GAGVSQSPRYKVTKRGQDVTLRCDPISSHATLYWYQQALGQGPEFLTYFNYEAQPDKSGLPSDRFSAERPEGSISTLTIQRTEQRDSAMYRCASSRGETGELFFGEGSRLTVL.

This clonotype was counted a few times. This chain connects TRBV5-1 to TRBJ1-2; 7 nucleotides match TRBD1. CDR1 is SGHRS, CDR2 YFSETQ, per germline. V trimming: 3 bases; J trimming: 3 bases; junction bases outside the gene matches: 2. CDR3 length: 13 amino acids. The CDR3: CASSYGTDYGYTF. The CDR3, as DNA: TGCGCCAGCAGCTACGGGACAGACTATGGCTACACCTTC. Variable domain in full (rest from reference TRBV5-1 and TRBJ1-2): KAGVTQTPRYLIKTRGQQVTLSCSPISGHRSVSWYQQTPGQGLQFLFEYFSETQRNKGNFPGRFSGRQFSNSRSEMNVSTLELGDSALYLCASSYGTDYGYTFGSGTRLTVV.

The V and J genes are TRBV20-1 and TRBJ1-1; perhaps TRBD1 as D (6 bases). The CDR3 extends over 14 amino acids. Per germline, CDR1 DFQATT and CDR2 SNEGSKA (reference sequence). The V gene lost 2 bases and the J gene lost 6 bases, with 16 bases spanning the gap. CDR3 amino acids: CSARSPGGGPEAFF. The CDR3 DNA is TGCAGTGCTAGATCTCCCGGGGGGGGCCCTGAAGCTTTCTTT.

The gene calls are TRBV3-1 and TRBJ2-3; D may be TRBD1 or TRBD2 (6 bases each). The V gene's germline CDR1 is LGHDT and CDR2 YNNKEL (reference sequence). V lost 8 bases and J lost 3, with 27 bases in between. CDR3 size: 18 residues. CDR3 nucleotide sequence: TGTGCCAGCGGCCCTCAGTGGGGGGCGGGGAGAGGAACAGATACGCAGTATTTT. This codes for CASGPQWGAGRGTDTQYF.

The rearrangement links TRBV13 to TRBJ2-7; 14 positions agree with TRBD2. With 4 bases clipped from V and 5 bases from J, the junction kept 16 bases outside the gene matches. The CDR3 extends over 19 amino acids. Germline V gene lookup returns CDR1 PRHDT and CDR2 FYEKMQ (reference sequence). The CDR3 bases are TGTGCCAGCAGCTCACTGAACCTGGGACTAGCGGGAGCTCGACACGAGCAGTACTTC. Its translation: CASSSLNLGLAGARHEQYF.

V gene TRBV20-1 combines with J gene TRBJ1-1; D is unresolved. CDR1 DFQATT and CDR2 SNEGSKA come from the germline V gene (reference sequence). The CDR3 sequence is 12 residues long. Deletions cut 2 bases from V and 5 bases from J, with 9 bases between. The CDR3 loop is CSARRGRTEAFF. CDR3 DNA sequence: TGCAGTGCTAGACGAGGGAGGACTGAAGCTTTCTTT.

This clonotype came up a few times. The chain recombines TRBV12-3 or TRBV12-4 with TRBJ2-3; 12 nucleotides align to TRBD2. Trimming cost V 3 bases and J 5 bases; bases outside gene matches: 6. The CDR3 contains 16 residues. The CDR3 loop reads CASSFPSGRGKDTQYF. DNA for the CDR3: TGTGCCAGCAGTTTCCCTAGCGGGAGGGGTAAAGATACGCAGTATTTT.

This clonotype occurred a few times. This chain links TRBV24-1 with TRBJ2-5, with D possibly matching TRBD2 (5 bases). V was cut by 2 bases and J by 5 bases, with 8 bases left in between. This CDR3 has 13 residues. Germline V gives CDR1 KGHDR, CDR2 SFDVKD. CDR3 protein: CATSDWTWETQYF. Written as DNA, the CDR3 is TGTGCCACCAGTGATTGGACTTGGGAGACCCAGTACTTC.

The chain has TRBV6-1 and TRBJ2-1, with unresolved D. Germline CDR1 is MNHNS and CDR2 is SASEGT. V was clipped by 2 bases and J by 6 bases, with 5 bases between them. This CDR3 has 12 residues. CDR3 in DNA: TGTGCCAGCAGTGAAATGGTCAATGAGCAGTTCTTC. It codes for CASSEMVNEQFF.

The chain employs TRBV29-1 and TRBJ2-3, with D maybe TRBD2 (5 bases). The CDR3 has 15 amino acids. The germline V gene encodes CDR1 SQVTM and CDR2 ANQGSEA. The V end lost 2 bases, the J end lost 0 bases, and 12 bases lay between the germline ends. This CDR3 is CSVELAYYSTDTQYF. The CDR3 bases are TGCAGCGTTGAACTAGCATACTACAGCACAGATACGCAGTATTTT.

This chain joins TRBV4-2 and TRBJ2-7, with a tentative D call TRBD2 (6 bases). The CDR3 has 18 amino acids. Germline V gene sequence: CDR1 LGHNA, CDR2 YNFKEQ. The ends were cut back, 0 bases at V and 0 bases at J, with 18 bases in the middle. The CDR3 bases are TGTGCCAGCAGCCAAGAACAGCCGAGCGGGCCTAGCTCCTACGAGCAGTACTTC. It encodes CASSQEQPSGPSSYEQYF.

This clonotype came up a few times. The chain is built from TRBV5-6 and TRBJ1-3; possible D gene TRBD1, 5 bases. This CDR3 region has 15 residues. From germline, CDR1 is SGHDT and CDR2 YYEEEE. V was pared by 4 bases and J by 0 bases, with 11 bases between. The CDR3 region has the DNA TGTGCCAGCAGCGCCAGGGAAAGCTCTGGAAACACCATATATTTT. Amino acid sequence: CASSARESSGNTIYF.

The rearrangement joins TRBV21-1 to TRBJ1-5. TRBV21-1 is flagged as a pseudogene. The CDR3 is 15 amino acids. CDR3 nucleotide sequence: TGTGCCAGCAGCAAAGGCGCCCAGGGAGGTCAGCCCCAGCATTTT. Protein: CASSKGAQGGQPQHF.

CDR3 sequence: CASTRIRLAGGPRNEQYF. CDR3 bases: TGTGCCAGCACCCGAATCCGATTAGCGGGAGGGCCCCGAAACGAGCAGTACTTC. The rearrangement joins TRBV28 to TRBJ2-7; 11 bases fit TRBD2. This CDR3 contains 18 residues. V shed 7 bases and J 5 bases; nucleotides not matched to a gene: 19. CDR1 and CDR2 (germline): MDHEN, SYDVKM.

This clonotype showed up just a few times. CDR3 protein: CASSFYGTPYEQYF. DNA for the CDR3: TGTGCCAGCAGCTTCTACGGGACGCCTTACGAGCAGTACTTC. The chain is built from TRBV7-8 and TRBJ2-7; possibly TRBD1 or TRBD2 for D (5 bases each). The CDR3 totals 14 residues. Trimming shortened V by 3 bases and J by 4 bases, and 13 bases separated the two germline ends. Germline V lookup: CDR1 SGHVS, CDR2 FQNEAQ. The full variable domain, its missing parts supplied by reference TRBV7-8 and TRBJ2-7, is GAGVSQSPRYKVAKRGQDVALRCDPISGHVSLFWYQQALGQGPEFLTYFQNEAQLDKSGLPSDRFFAERPEGSVSTLKIQRTQQEDSAVYLCASSFYGTPYEQYFGPGTRLTVT.

This clonotype was observed once. The chain is built from TRBV30 and TRBJ1-1; D is possibly TRBD1 (6 bases). The CDR3 runs 13 residues. V was cut by 8 bases and J by 0 bases, with 13 bases left in between. The germline gives CDR1 GTSNPN, CDR2 SVGIG (reference sequence). The CDR3 spells CAHHRELNTEAFF. The CDR3 region has the DNA TGTGCCCACCACAGGGAGCTGAACACTGAAGCTTTCTTT.

The chain joins TRBV5-1 to TRBJ2-7; 7 nucleotides agree with TRBD2. Germline CDR1 is SGHRS and CDR2 is YFSETQ. The CDR3 is 15 amino acids. Trimming at V came to 1 base and at J to 5 bases, leaving 9 bases not matched to a gene. The CDR3 protein is CASSLLAGTLHEQYF. The CDR3 DNA reads TGCGCCAGCAGCTTGTTAGCGGGTACCCTCCACGAGCAGTACTTC.

This chain joins TRBV6-1 and TRBJ1-2, with D tentatively TRBD1 (5 bases). Trimming stripped 4 bases from V and 7 bases from J, with 16 bases between. The CDR3 sequence is 14 residues long. From germline, CDR1 is MNHNS and CDR2 SASEGT. The CDR3 nucleotides are TGTGCCAGCAGTGTACCCCTGGCAGGGTTTGGCTACACCTTC. Translating gives CASSVPLAGFGYTF.

This chain links TRBV6-1 with TRBJ1-1, with D possibly TRBD1 on 6 matching bases. This CDR3 region has 16 residues. From germline, CDR1 is MNHNS and CDR2 SASEGT. Trimming took off 2 bases at V and 2 bases at J, with 15 bases between the two ends. This CDR3 is CASSEYGWGLNTEAFF. The CDR3 nucleotides read TGTGCCAGCAGTGAATATGGGTGGGGGCTAAACACTGAAGCTTTCTTT.

The CDR3 nucleotides are TGTGCCAGCAGCCACCCGGACAGGGGGTCTGAAGCTTTCTTT. Amino acid sequence: CASSHPDRGSEAFF. The genes are TRBV12-3 or TRBV12-4 and TRBJ1-1; 10 bases agree with TRBD1. The junction had 7 bases not matched to a gene; V was cut back by 6 bases and J by 6 bases. The CDR3 totals 14 residues.

The chain is built from TRBV5-1 and TRBJ2-4; TRBD2 is a possible D gene (6 bases). V was trimmed by 5 bases and J by 5 bases, leaving 14 bases between them. The CDR3 extends over 14 amino acids. Germline CDR1 SGHRS, CDR2 YFSETQ. CDR3 sequence: CASRDGSGENIQYF. The CDR3 DNA reads TGCGCCAGCAGGGACGGGAGTGGTGAAAACATTCAGTACTTC.

This clonotype was observed many times. V usage is TRBV7-3 and J usage is TRBJ1-1; maybe TRBD1 (6 bases). Germline V gene data show CDR1 as SGHTA and CDR2 as FQGTGA. Between the trimmed V and J ends, which lost 5 bases and 1 base, there was a span of 8 bases. This CDR3 has 13 amino acids. CDR3 protein: CASSVGQNTEAFF. The CDR3 DNA follows: TGTGCCAGCAGCGTGGGACAGAACACTGAAGCTTTCTTT.

The J gene is TRBJ2-1, the V gene TRBV5-1, with D unclear. The germline CDR1 and CDR2 sequences are SGHRS and YFSETQ. Trimming removed 0 bases from V and 7 bases from J, with 14 bases in between. This CDR3 is 15 amino acids long. The CDR3 region is CASSLGVGAVNEQFF. CDR3 sequence (DNA): TGCGCCAGCAGCTTGGGGGTAGGCGCGGTGAATGAGCAGTTCTTC. The whole variable domain, remainder taken from reference TRBV5-1 and TRBJ2-1, is KAGVTQTPRYLIKTRGQQVTLSCSPISGHRSVSWYQQTPGQGLQFLFEYFSETQRNKGNFPGRFSGRQFSNSRSEMNVSTLELGDSALYLCASSLGVGAVNEQFFGPGTRLTVL.

This clonotype appeared a few times. The chain recombines TRBV18 with TRBJ2-5, with D possibly being TRBD1 (5 bases). Germline-derived CDR1 and CDR2 are KGHSH and LQKENI. The V end lost 1 base, the J end lost 2 bases, and 5 bases lay between the germline ends. This CDR3 has 13 amino acids. Here the CDR3 DNA reads TGTGCCAGCTCACCACAGGGGCAAGAGACCCAGTACTTC. Translated: CASSPQGQETQYF.

V is TRBV5-1 and J is TRBJ2-5; 9 bases are shared with TRBD2. The CDR3 spans 16 residues. The V and J ends lost 1 base and 0 bases, in that order; junction bases with no gene match: 4. Germline V gene sequence: CDR1 SGHRS, CDR2 YFSETQ. CDR3 sequence reads: CASSLWVAGDQETQYF. The CDR3 DNA is TGCGCCAGCAGCTTGTGGGTAGCGGGAGACCAAGAGACCCAGTACTTC.

This clonotype was observed a few times. The genes are TRBV11-2 and TRBJ2-1; D ambiguous. Trimming shortened V by 6 bases and J by 8 bases, and 17 bases separated the two germline ends. CDR1 is SGHAT and CDR2 is FQNNGV in the germline V gene. This CDR3 comprises 14 residues. The CDR3 DNA is TGTGCCAGCAGACCGGGCCTAAGCGCGGATGAGCAGTTCTTC. Protein: CASRPGLSADEQFF.

The chain is built from TRBV7-9 and TRBJ2-7; D ambiguous. The germline V gene encodes CDR1 SEHNR and CDR2 FQNEAQ (reference sequence). Trimming shortened V by 5 bases and J by 2 bases, and 16 bases separated the two germline ends. The CDR3 consists of 15 residues. CDR3 loop: CASSRTVTYPYEQYF. The CDR3 DNA reads TGTGCCAGCAGCCGGACCGTTACTTATCCCTACGAGCAGTACTTC.

CDR3 coding DNA: TGTGCCAGCAGGGAGCGACTAGCGGGAGGGTACGAGCAGTACTTC. Protein product: CASRERLAGGYEQYF. The chain uses TRBV6-1 and TRBJ2-7; 14 bases are a match to TRBD2. This CDR3 is 15 amino acids long. V was clipped by 6 bases and J by 4 bases; unmatched bases: 5. CDR1 is MNHNS and CDR2 is SASEGT in the germline V gene.